One sample yielded the 27 T cell receptor beta chains listed below, sequenced in a study of beta chain features in type 1 diabetes. As every portion of the isolated RNA was reverse transcribed, the sequencing read expressed TCRB transcripts. Clones were sequenced by immunoSEQ multiplex PCR, and TCRdb holds only the in-frame ones, with some missing. The sample includes roughly 150,000 clones, 11% of them seen just once. Source material: central memory CD4+ T cells from blood. Receptors originate from a man aged 18 to 30 in good health.

This clone was observed at least ten times. The chain combines TRBV15 with TRBJ1-3; D unclear. Germline loops: CDR1 LNHNV, CDR2 YYDKDF (reference sequence). The CDR3 totals 13 residues. Trimming pared 8 bases from V and 0 bases from J, leaving 8 bases between. CDR3 region: CATRKNSGNTIYF. The CDR3 region has the DNA TGTGCCACCCGCAAAAACTCTGGAAACACCATATATTTT.

There are many counts of this clone. The genes are TRBV10-3 and TRBJ2-1, with D hard to call. Germline V gene lookup returns CDR1 ENHRY and CDR2 SYGVKD. With 0 bases removed from V and 6 bases from J, the gap between germline ends came to 15 bases. CDR3 length: 16 residues. CDR3 amino acids: CAISESSSLPVNEQFF. CDR3 DNA sequence: TGTGCCATCAGTGAGTCGAGTAGCCTTCCGGTCAATGAGCAGTTCTTC.

This clone showed up just a few times. The chain combines TRBV7-2 with TRBJ2-1; TRBD1 is a possible D gene (6 bases). Trimming pared 4 bases from V and 0 bases from J, leaving 13 bases between. CDR1 and CDR2 (germline): SGHTA, FQGNSA. This CDR3 comprises 16 residues. The CDR3 DNA reads as TGTGCCAGCAGCTCAGGACAGCTGAGCTCCTACAATGAGCAGTTCTTC. Its translation is CASSSGQLSSYNEQFF.

The table lists this clone with a few counts. The V and J genes are TRBV28 and TRBJ2-1, with TRBD2 matching 9 bases. This CDR3 contains 14 residues. The germline V gene encodes CDR1 MDHEN and CDR2 SYDVKM. Trimming removed 9 bases from V and 3 bases from J; junction bases left unmatched: 6. CDR3 sequence (DNA): TGTGCCAGTGTAGCGGGGGCCGGCTACAATGAGCAGTTCTTC. Translation gives CASVAGAGYNEQFF.

This clone was found a few times. The V and J genes are TRBV7-8 and TRBJ1-1; TRBD1 matches at 9 bases. Germline V CDR1 and CDR2: SGHVS, FQNEAQ. V gave up 5 bases and J gave up 6 bases; unmatched junction bases: 7. The CDR3 is 14 amino acids. The CDR3 is CASSLTGGKSEAFF. DNA of the CDR3: TGTGCCAGCAGCCTGACAGGGGGGAAATCTGAAGCTTTCTTT.

This clone was found a few times. This chain links TRBV7-2 with TRBJ2-1, with D tentatively TRBD1 (6 bases). The V end was cut by 1 base, the J end by 6 bases, with 13 bases between. The CDR3 length is 15 residues. Germline CDR1 reads SGHTA; CDR2 reads FQGNSA. The DNA of the CDR3 is TGTGCCAGCAGCTTAGATCGGACAGCGACCAATGAGCAGTTCTTC. This gives the protein CASSLDRTATNEQFF.

This clone was seen only once. A read error may explain this, as a much larger clone is one base away. The gene calls are TRBV4-2 and TRBJ2-7, with D perhaps assigned TRBD1 or TRBD2 (5 bases each). Germline V gene sequence: CDR1 LGHNA, CDR2 YNFKEQ. CDR3 length: 16 amino acids. V dropped 0 bases and J dropped 3 bases, with 15 bases sitting between them. CDR3: CASSQEVTGEGYEQYF. The CDR3 DNA reads as TGTGCCAGCAGCCAAGAGGTTACAGGAGAGGGCTACGAGCAGTACTTC.

This clone was seen a few times. The sample has other DNA sequences that encode this CDR3 too. The rearrangement links TRBV10-3 to TRBJ2-7; 7 positions agree with TRBD1. This CDR3 is built from 11 residues. The junction had 3 bases not matched to a gene; V was cut back by 8 bases and J by 5 bases. CDR1 is ENHRY and CDR2 is SYGVKD in the germline V gene. The CDR3 region has the DNA TGTGCCATCTCGACAGGGAACGAGCAGTACTTC. Protein: CAISTGNEQYF.

The chain uses TRBV18 and TRBJ1-1; unclear D gene. V was clipped by 3 bases and J by 3 bases, with 8 bases between them. This CDR3 has 13 residues. CDR1 is KGHSH, CDR2 LQKENI, per germline. In DNA form, the CDR3 reads TGTGCCAGCTCACCGATTGTTGACACTGAAGCTTTCTTT. This gives the protein CASSPIVDTEAFF. Full variable domain (outside the CDR3, taken from reference TRBV18 and TRBJ1-1): NAGVMQNPRHLVRRRGQEARLRCSPMKGHSHVYWYRQLPEEGLKFMVYLQKENIIDESGMPKERFSAEFPKEGPSILRIQQVVRGDSAAYFCASSPIVDTEAFFGQGTRLTVV.

This chain uses TRBV15 with TRBJ1-2; perhaps TRBD1 as D (5 bases). V was cut by 9 bases and J by 2 bases, with 13 bases left in between. The CDR3 is 13 residues long. In germline, CDR1 is LNHNV, CDR2 YYDKDF (reference sequence). The CDR3 DNA sequence: TGTGCCACAGCTAGGACACTGAACTATGGCTACACCTTC. This codes for CATARTLNYGYTF.

This clone was found many times. This sequence joins TRBV29-1 and TRBJ2-3, with D possibly matching TRBD2 (6 bases). The V gene's germline CDR1 is SQVTM and CDR2 ANQGSEA. V lost 5 bases and J 0 bases, leaving 12 bases between the germline ends. The CDR3 covers 14 residues. For the CDR3, the DNA is TGCAGCGTTCGGATTAGCGGAAGCACAGATACGCAGTATTTT. It specifies CSVRISGSTDTQYF.

J is TRBJ1-2 and V is TRBV6-5, with D maybe TRBD1 (5 bases). CDR1 is MNHEY and CDR2 is SVGAGI in the germline V gene. CDR3 size: 14 residues. V lost 0 bases to trimming and J lost 2 bases, with 7 bases between them. CDR3 sequence (DNA): TGTGCCAGCAGTTACTCGAAGGGGAACTATGGCTACACCTTC. Protein sequence: CASSYSKGNYGYTF.

This clone occurred a few times. The chain couples TRBV25-1 to TRBJ1-6, with D uncertain. CDR1 is MGHDK and CDR2 is SYGVNS in the germline V gene. The CDR3 has 18 residues. V lost 4 bases and J lost 0, with 16 bases in between. The CDR3 region is CASSVLRGPSSYNSPLHF. The CDR3 DNA sequence: TGTGCCAGCAGTGTGCTCAGAGGCCCAAGCTCCTATAATTCACCCCTCCACTTT.

Comments on this clone: A junction boundary mismatches the germline segment, possibly from a read error. The chain recombines TRBV7-7 with TRBJ2-3; 9 bases fit TRBD1. The CDR3 covers 14 residues. Germline lookup yields CDR1 SSHAT and CDR2 FNYEAQ (reference sequence). The CDR3 region has the DNA TGTGCTAGCAGCCCAGGGACAGGGACAGATACGCAGTATTTT. As protein: CASSPGTGTDTQYF.

This clone was observed a handful of times. V gene TRBV7-3 combines with J gene TRBJ2-2; TRBD2 agrees at 13 bases. The CDR3 contains 16 residues. From germline, CDR1 is SGHTA and CDR2 FQGTGA. Germline trimming cut 4 bases from V and 4 bases from J; bases unmatched to any gene: 3. The CDR3, as DNA: TGTGCCAGCAGCTCCGGGACTAGCGGGGTCACCGGGGAGCTGTTTTTT. Protein product: CASSSGTSGVTGELFF.

The rearrangement uses TRBV5-6 and TRBJ2-3, with 10 bases that match TRBD2. The V gene end was trimmed by 6 bases and the J gene end by 3 bases; junction bases not matched to a gene: 4. There are 14 residues in the CDR3. Germline loops: CDR1 SGHDT, CDR2 YYEEEE. The CDR3 DNA sequence: TGTGCCAGCACCTCGGGACTAGCGACAGATACGCAGTATTTT. Translation: CASTSGLATDTQYF.

The chain uses TRBV5-1 and TRBJ2-5; possible D gene TRBD1, 6 bases. The CDR3 length is 14 residues. Trimming shortened V by 4 bases and J by 1 base, and 11 bases separated the two germline ends. Germline-derived CDR1 and CDR2 are SGHRS and YFSETQ. The DNA of the CDR3 is TGCGCCAGCAGCGTGGGGGCCTTCCAAGAGACCCAGTACTTC. Encoded protein: CASSVGAFQETQYF. Based on the CDR3 plus reference TRBV5-1 and TRBJ2-5, the full variable domain is KAGVTQTPRYLIKTRGQQVTLSCSPISGHRSVSWYQQTPGQGLQFLFEYFSETQRNKGNFPGRFSGRQFSNSRSEMNVSTLELGDSALYLCASSVGAFQETQYFGPGTRLLVL.

The table lists this clone with many counts. The chain employs TRBV7-9 and TRBJ2-3; D is undetermined. The CDR3 is 14 residues long. CDR1 and CDR2 from the germline V gene are SEHNR and FQNEAQ (reference sequence). The germline V and J ends were trimmed by 1 base and 3 bases, with 8 bases remaining between them. The CDR3 nucleotides are TGTGCCAGCAGCTTAGGACACTTTACAGATACGCAGTATTTT. This sequence encodes CASSLGHFTDTQYF.

The sample holds a few counts of this clone. This rearrangement joins TRBV27 to TRBJ2-3; 7 positions agree with TRBD2. CDR1 is MNHEY and CDR2 is SMNVEV in the germline V gene (reference sequence). J lost 2 bases, V lost 5 bases, and 13 bases had no gene match. There are 17 residues in the CDR3. The CDR3 DNA follows: TGTGCCAGCAGTCTGGGGGGAGGGATTTCCCTCACAGATACGCAGTATTTT. Residues: CASSLGGGISLTDTQYF.

The chain joins TRBV6-5 to TRBJ2-1; D gene uncertain. Germline assignment: CDR1 MNHEY and CDR2 SVGAGI. Trimming cost V 2 bases and J 5 bases, with 13 bases left between them. CDR3 size: 15 residues. The CDR3 sequence: CASSYRSSQNNEQFF. CDR3 in DNA: TGTGCCAGCAGTTACCGGTCATCTCAGAACAATGAGCAGTTCTTC.

The genes are TRBV7-2 and TRBJ2-3, with TRBD2 matching over 9 bases. The CDR3 length is 17 residues. V trimming: 0 bases; J trimming: 3 bases; junction bases outside the gene matches: 7. Germline CDR1 is SGHTA and CDR2 is FQGNSA. CDR3 protein: CASSLAGRLAGTDTQYF. DNA of the CDR3: TGTGCCAGCAGCTTAGCTGGGCGCCTAGCGGGGACAGATACGCAGTATTTT.

This clone was detected a few times. CDR3 bases: TGTGCCAGTAGTACTGGGGTATCCACCGGGGAGCTGTTTTTT. Translating it yields CASSTGVSTGELFF. This chain links TRBV19 with TRBJ2-2, with no clear D. Germline-derived CDR1 and CDR2 are LNHDA and SQIVND (reference sequence). The CDR3 covers 14 residues. V was trimmed by 4 bases and J by 4 bases, leaving 10 bases between them.

This clone showed up just a few times. The rearrangement uses TRBV7-6 and TRBJ2-1; 12 nucleotides line up with TRBD2. Germline values: CDR1 SGHVS, CDR2 FNYEAQ. J lost 5 bases, V lost 5 bases, and 4 bases had no gene match. The CDR3 loop spans 15 amino acids. The CDR3 coding sequence is TGTGCCAGCAGCCCTAGCGGGAGGGCCAACAATGAGCAGTTCTTC. This encodes CASSPSGRANNEQFF.

This chain joins TRBV9 and TRBJ2-3, with 7 bases identical to TRBD2. The germline V gene has CDR1 SGDLS and CDR2 YYNGEE. This CDR3 is built from 16 residues. The V gene end was trimmed by 7 bases and the J gene end by 0 bases; junction bases not matched to a gene: 11. The CDR3 coding sequence is TGTGCCAGCTCGGGGAGGGCGGTTCTTAGCACAGATACGCAGTATTTT. Protein product: CASSGRAVLSTDTQYF.

The rearrangement links TRBV18 to TRBJ1-2, with 9 bases fitting TRBD1. CDR1 and CDR2 (germline): KGHSH, LQKENI. V was clipped by 6 bases and J by 9 bases; unmatched bases: 14. This CDR3 has 15 amino acids. The chain's CDR3 is CASSPRTGAKESYTF. The CDR3 DNA follows: TGTGCCAGCTCCCCCAGGACAGGGGCTAAGGAAAGCTACACCTTC.

The V call is TRBV5-1, the J call TRBJ1-4; no reliable D call. V was clipped by 1 base and J by 4 bases, with 11 bases between them. The germline CDR1 and CDR2 sequences are SGHRS and YFSETQ. The CDR3 sequence is 15 residues long. The CDR3 protein is CASSLSAAINEKLFF. The CDR3 DNA reads as TGCGCCAGCAGCTTGTCGGCAGCCATTAATGAAAAACTGTTTTTT.

This clone showed up many times. The J gene is TRBJ2-2, the V gene TRBV30; D may be TRBD1 (5 bases). Germline assignment: CDR1 GTSNPN and CDR2 SVGIG (reference sequence). This CDR3 has 12 amino acids. Trimming took off 4 bases at V and 4 bases at J, with 7 bases between the two ends. The CDR3 sequence: CAWTRVTGELFF. In nucleotides, the CDR3 is TGTGCCTGGACCAGGGTCACCGGGGAGCTGTTTTTT.